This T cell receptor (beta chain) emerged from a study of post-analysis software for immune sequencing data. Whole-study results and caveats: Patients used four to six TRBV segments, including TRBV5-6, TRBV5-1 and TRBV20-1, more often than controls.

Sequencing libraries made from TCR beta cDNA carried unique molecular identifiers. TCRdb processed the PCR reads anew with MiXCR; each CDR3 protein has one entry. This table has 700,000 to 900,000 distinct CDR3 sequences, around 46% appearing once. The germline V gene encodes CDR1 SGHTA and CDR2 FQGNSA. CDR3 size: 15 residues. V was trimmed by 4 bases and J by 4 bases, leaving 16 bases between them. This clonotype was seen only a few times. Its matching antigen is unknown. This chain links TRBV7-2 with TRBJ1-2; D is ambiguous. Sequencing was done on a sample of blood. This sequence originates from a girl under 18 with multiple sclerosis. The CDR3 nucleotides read TGTGCCAGCAGCTCAACCACAAGGTCGGGCTATGGCTACACCTTC. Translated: CASSSTTRSGYGYTF.